One TCR beta chain is described in this entry. Ages ranged from about 18 to 89 years, with residence in about two dozen US areas. Categorization into cohorts depended on clinical history that participants reported. Original analysis: Reference gene primer amplification yielded estimated nucleated cell counts. Sequenced by immunoSEQ multiplex PCR; TCRdb stores in-frame clones only, minus some. That table furnishes V, J and clone size, whereas the DNA furnished D and trimming. The data hold a few hundred thousand clones, with over 70% observed a single time. The data were taken from a study of blood T cell repertoires in COVID-19. This clonotype originated in a man younger than 40 who had recovered from COVID-19. The specimen was PBMCs or T cells enriched from blood (not recorded which).

The CDR3 sequence: CSVDSLSGTDTQYF. The DNA for the CDR3 is TGCAGCGTTGATTCACTGAGCGGCACAGATACGCAGTATTTT. The chain couples TRBV29-1 to TRBJ2-3; D gene ambiguous. Trimming took 3 bases from V and 1 from J, leaving 11 bases between them. The CDR3 sequence is 14 residues long. Germline CDR1 and CDR2: SQVTM and ANQGSEA.